These 4 T cell receptor beta chains came from one sample sequenced in a study of early T cells in non-severe SARS-CoV-2 infection. In TCRdb, the 5' RACE reads were re-called with MiXCR into one record per CDR3 protein. The data contain under 45,000 distinct CDR3 sequences, approximately 5.9% of them singletons. The sample in question was whole blood, obtained at baseline. The receptors come from an adult who was a healthcare worker with PCR-confirmed SARS-CoV-2 infection or an uninfected control (not recorded which).

This clonotype was counted many times. The V call is TRBV20-1, the J call TRBJ2-3, with D unclear. V was cut by 6 bases and J by 1 base, with 11 bases left in between. Germline assignment: CDR1 DFQATT and CDR2 SNEGSKA (reference sequence). The CDR3 extends over 13 amino acids. The CDR3 DNA is TGCAGTGCGGCTTCGCACCGCACAGATACGCAGTATTTT. Its translation is CSAASHRTDTQYF.

The V call is TRBV7-2, the J call TRBJ2-7, with a weak D call TRBD1 (6 bases). This CDR3 comprises 15 residues. CDR1 is SGHTA, CDR2 FQGNSA, per germline. Trimming shortened V by 5 bases and J by 5 bases, and 19 bases separated the two germline ends. The CDR3 is CASSLHQGTSHEQYV. The CDR3 DNA follows: TGTGCCAGCAGCCTTCACCAAGGGACAAGCCACGAGCAGTACGTC.

Many counts were recorded for this clonotype. The chain couples TRBV10-3 to TRBJ2-5; 10 bases fit TRBD2. The germline CDR1 and CDR2 sequences are ENHRY and SYGVKD. The CDR3 totals 16 residues. The ends lost 4 bases at V and 4 bases at J; junction bases unmatched: 9. For the CDR3, the DNA is TGTGCCATCAGTGGTTCGCCTAGCGGGAGAGCAGAGACCCAGTACTTC. Its protein is CAISGSPSGRAETQYF.

V gene TRBV6-1 combines with J gene TRBJ2-7; D remains unclear. Germline CDR1 and CDR2: MNHNS and SASEGT. The CDR3 totals 15 residues. V gave up 3 bases and J gave up 0 bases, with 12 bases separating them. The CDR3 nucleotides read TGTGCCAGCAGTGATCTCGGCGGAATCTCCTACGAGCAGTACTTC. Amino acids: CASSDLGGISYEQYF.